This T cell receptor (beta chain) derives from a study of T cell repertoires in cytomegalovirus infection. The overall study: It can be stated that public TCR beta signatures indicated CMV infection as well as a matching HLA type.

This clonotype was counted many times. Antigen specificity is unknown. Overall study findings and caveats: Within the response measured ex vivo, HLA-C-restricted CMV-specific TCR beta clonotypes were dominant.

Using its own MiXCR run on the reads, TCRdb lists one record per CDR3 protein. This table holds around 630,000 distinct CDR3 sequences, approximately 24% found once. The CDR3 contains 14 residues. CDR1 is MNHEY and CDR2 is SVGEGT in the germline V gene. V was cut by 5 bases and J by 5 bases, with 12 bases left in between. The sample comprised CD8+ T cells from PBMCs. The V call is TRBV6-2 or TRBV6-3, the J call TRBJ2-2; a possible D gene is TRBD1 (7 bases). This TCR derives from a human donor in good health (CMV status not recorded). Some clones in this sample may be carry-over from other donors' samples. The CDR3 here is CASSLPGGTGELFF. The CDR3 DNA sequence: TGTGCCAGCAGTCTCCCAGGGGGGACCGGGGAGCTGTTTTTT.